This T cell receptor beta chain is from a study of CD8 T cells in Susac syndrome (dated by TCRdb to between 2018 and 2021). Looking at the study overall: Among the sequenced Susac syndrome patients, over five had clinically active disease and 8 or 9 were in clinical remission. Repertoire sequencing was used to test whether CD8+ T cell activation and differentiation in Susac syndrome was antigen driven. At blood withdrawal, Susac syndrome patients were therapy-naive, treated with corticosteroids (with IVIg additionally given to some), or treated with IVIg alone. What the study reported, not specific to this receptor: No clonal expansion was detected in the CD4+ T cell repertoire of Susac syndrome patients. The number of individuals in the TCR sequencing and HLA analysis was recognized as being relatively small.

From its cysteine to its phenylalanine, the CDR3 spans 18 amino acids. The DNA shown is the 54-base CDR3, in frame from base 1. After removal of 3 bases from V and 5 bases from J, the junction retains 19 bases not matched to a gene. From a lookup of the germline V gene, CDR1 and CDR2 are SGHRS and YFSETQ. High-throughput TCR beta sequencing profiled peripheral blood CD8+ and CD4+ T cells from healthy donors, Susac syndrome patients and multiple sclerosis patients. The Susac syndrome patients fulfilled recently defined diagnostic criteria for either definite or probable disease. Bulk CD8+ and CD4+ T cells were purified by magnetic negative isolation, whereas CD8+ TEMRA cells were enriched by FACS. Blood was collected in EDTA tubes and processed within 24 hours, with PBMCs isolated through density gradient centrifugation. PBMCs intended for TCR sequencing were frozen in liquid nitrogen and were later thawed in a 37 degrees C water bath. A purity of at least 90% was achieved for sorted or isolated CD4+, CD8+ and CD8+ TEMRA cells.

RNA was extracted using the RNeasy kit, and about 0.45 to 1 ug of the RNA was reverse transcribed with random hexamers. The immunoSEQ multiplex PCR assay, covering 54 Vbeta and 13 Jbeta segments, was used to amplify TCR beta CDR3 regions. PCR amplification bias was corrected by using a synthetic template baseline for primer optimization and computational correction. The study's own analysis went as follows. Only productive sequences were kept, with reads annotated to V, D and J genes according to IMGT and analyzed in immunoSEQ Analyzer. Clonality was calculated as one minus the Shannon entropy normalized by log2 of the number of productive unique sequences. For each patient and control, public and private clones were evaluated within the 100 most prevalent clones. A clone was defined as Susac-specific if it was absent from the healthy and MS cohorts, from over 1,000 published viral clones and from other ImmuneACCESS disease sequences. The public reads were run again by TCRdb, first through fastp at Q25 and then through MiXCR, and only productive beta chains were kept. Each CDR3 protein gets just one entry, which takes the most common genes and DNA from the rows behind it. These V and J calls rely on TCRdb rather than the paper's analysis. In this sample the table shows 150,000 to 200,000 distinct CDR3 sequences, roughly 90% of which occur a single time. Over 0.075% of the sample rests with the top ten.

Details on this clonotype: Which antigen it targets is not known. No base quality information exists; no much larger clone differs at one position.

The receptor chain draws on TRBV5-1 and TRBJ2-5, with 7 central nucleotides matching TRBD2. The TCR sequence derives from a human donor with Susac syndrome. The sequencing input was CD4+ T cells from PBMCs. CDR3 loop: CASSSHVGLAELRETQYF. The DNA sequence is TGCGCCAGCAGCTCTCACGTTGGCCTAGCGGAGCTCCGGGAGACCCAGTACTTC. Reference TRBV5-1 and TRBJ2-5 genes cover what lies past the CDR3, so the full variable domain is KAGVTQTPRYLIKTRGQQVTLSCSPISGHRSVSWYQQTPGQGLQFLFEYFSETQRNKGNFPGRFSGRQFSNSRSEMNVSTLELGDSALYLCASSSHVGLAELRETQYFGPGTRLLVL.